This record covers a single TCR beta chain. The antigen is undetermined. Measured with immunoSEQ multiplex PCR; TCRdb has only the in-frame clones, and not every one. The data show 100,000 or so clones, around nine tenths seen once. This specimen belongs to a study of T cell responses to AZD1222 COVID-19 vaccine. Study observations and caveats: Spike-specific TCRs gained breadth and depth after people received two AZD1222 doses. Scientists sampled the repertoires only once the peak T cell response had passed.

The origin of this receptor is an adult in good health. Sequenced material: peripheral blood, taken on day 0 of AZD1222 vaccination.

This CDR3 reads CASSVAPDNIFSGANVLTF. In nucleotides, the CDR3 is TGTGCCAGCAGCGTAGCCCCCGACAATATCTTCTCTGGGGCCAACGTCCTGACTTTC. This chain links TRBV9 with TRBJ2-6; D is unclear. Germline CDR1 is SGDLS and CDR2 is YYNGEE. The CDR3 runs to 19 residues. Trimming removed 0 bases at V and 0 bases at J, with 16 bases between.